This passage covers 18 T cell receptor beta chains from one sample sequenced in a study of T cell changes during pregnancy in multiple sclerosis. Clones were read by immunoSEQ multiplex PCR, and TCRdb kept only the in-frame ones, dropping some. This table holds 45,000 to 50,000 clones, more than 85% found once. Sequencing was performed on CD8+ T cells from peripheral blood mononuclear cells, taken after pregnancy. These receptor sequences come from a female donor with multiple sclerosis, enrolled in a pregnancy study.

The chain has TRBV7-9 and TRBJ2-7, with a possible D match to TRBD1 (6 bases). V lost 5 bases and J 2 bases, leaving 16 bases between the germline ends. CDR1 and CDR2 from the germline V gene are SEHNR and FQNEAQ (reference sequence). CDR3 length: 15 amino acids. CDR3 protein: CASSLGQVLTYEQYF. The CDR3 DNA reads TGTGCCAGCAGCCTGGGACAAGTACTCACCTACGAGCAGTACTTC. The variable domain in full, with the rest retrieved from reference TRBV7-9 and TRBJ2-7, is DTGVSQNPRHKITKRGQNVTFRCDPISEHNRLYWYRQTLGQGPEFLTYFQNEAQLEKSRLLSDRFSAERPKGSFSTLEIQRTEQGDSAMYLCASSLGQVLTYEQYFGPGTRLTVT.

This chain connects TRBV11-3 to TRBJ2-1; D possibly corresponds to TRBD1 (5 bases). The CDR3 spans 16 residues. CDR1 and CDR2 (germline): SGHNT, YENEEA. V was cut by 1 base and J by 0 bases, with 10 bases left in between. The CDR3 nucleotides are TGTGCCAGCAGCTTAGGTGAAGGGGTCTCCTACAATGAGCAGTTCTTC. Residues: CASSLGEGVSYNEQFF.

This chain connects TRBV15 to TRBJ1-2, with D possibly TRBD1 on 5 matching bases. Trimming shortened V by 0 bases and J by 2 bases, and 10 bases separated the two germline ends. The CDR3 runs 15 residues. Germline V gene lookup returns CDR1 LNHNV and CDR2 YYDKDF (reference sequence). CDR3 in DNA: TGTGCCACCAGCAGAGATCGGTCAGGGAACTATGGCTACACCTTC. Translated, it gives CATSRDRSGNYGYTF.

The chain joins TRBV11-1 to TRBJ2-7; 8 positions agree with TRBD1. Unmatched junction bases numbered 3, after V lost 0 bases and J lost 2 bases. CDR3 length equals 15 residues. CDR1 is SGHAT, CDR2 FQDESV, per germline (reference sequence). CDR3 amino acids: CASSLADRGPYEQYF. The CDR3 region has the DNA TGTGCCAGCAGCTTAGCTGACAGGGGCCCCTACGAGCAGTACTTC.

This clone was observed a single time. This chain connects TRBV21-1 to TRBJ2-7; the table's D call of TRBD2 was not tested on the DNA. TRBV21-1 is termed a pseudogene. The CDR3 is 18 amino acids. This CDR3 is CARPLDSRRLAETYEQYF. The CDR3 DNA sequence: TGTGCCAGACCTCTGGACTCCCGGAGACTAGCGGAGACCTACGAGCAGTACTTC.

This clone is a singleton in its sample. This chain's CDR3 is CASSTLGQGATNEKLFF. CDR3 nucleotides: TGTGCCAGCAGCACTTTGGGACAGGGTGCAACTAATGAAAAACTGTTTTTT. The chain carries TRBV7-8 and TRBJ1-4; 9 bases agree with TRBD1. In germline, CDR1 is SGHVS, CDR2 FQNEAQ. CDR3 length: 17 residues. V dropped 5 bases and J dropped 0; count of bases not matched to a gene: 7.

The V gene is TRBV7-2, the J gene TRBJ2-1; TRBD2 aligns across 9 bases. Germline-derived CDR1 and CDR2 are SGHTA and FQGNSA. The CDR3 spans 16 residues. The junction had 8 bases not matched to a gene; V was cut back by 5 bases and J by 3 bases. CDR3 nucleotide sequence: TGTGCCAGCAGCGAAACAGCGGGGGGACGCTACAATGAGCAGTTCTTC. This sequence encodes CASSETAGGRYNEQFF.

The chain joins TRBV6-5 to TRBJ1-1; the D gene is possibly TRBD1 (6 bases). The length of the CDR3 is 15 residues. Trimming took 0 bases from V and 5 from J, leaving 13 bases between them. CDR1 and CDR2 from the germline V gene are MNHEY and SVGAGI. CDR3 loop: CASSYSKGGGTEAFF. As DNA, the CDR3 is TGTGCCAGCAGTTACTCGAAGGGGGGGGGAACTGAAGCTTTCTTT.

The chain employs TRBV6-5 and TRBJ1-1; D call uncertain. Germline values: CDR1 MNHEY, CDR2 SVGAGI. With 2 bases removed from V and 2 bases from J, the gap between germline ends came to 6 bases. The CDR3 length is 13 residues. Here the CDR3 DNA reads TGTGCCAGCAGTTACACAGATAACACTGAAGCTTTCTTT. Protein product: CASSYTDNTEAFF.

This chain connects TRBV27 to TRBJ1-1, with a tentative D call TRBD1 (6 bases). The CDR3 consists of 12 residues. Germline values: CDR1 MNHEY, CDR2 SMNVEV (reference sequence). V lost 6 bases and J lost 5, with 10 bases in between. CDR3 nucleotide sequence: TGTGCCAGCAGCACAGGGTGGACTGAAGCTTTCTTT. It translates to CASSTGWTEAFF.

The V gene is TRBV6-5, the J gene TRBJ1-2, with 9 positions matching TRBD1. V was pared by 0 bases and J by 6 bases, with 8 bases of the junction left unmatched. This CDR3 contains 16 residues. Germline V gene sequence: CDR1 MNHEY, CDR2 SVGAGI. The CDR3 region is CASSYSRTGVDDGYTF. The CDR3 DNA reads TGTGCCAGCAGTTACTCCAGGACAGGGGTCGATGATGGCTACACCTTC.

This clone was counted only a few times. This sequence joins TRBV6-4 and TRBJ2-2; the match to TRBD1 covers 9 bases. CDR1 MRHNA and CDR2 SNTAGT come from the germline V gene. J lost 5 bases, V lost 5 bases, and 3 bases had no gene match. The CDR3 sequence is 14 residues long. As DNA, the CDR3 is TGTGCCAGCAGTAGGACAGGGGAGACCGGGGAGCTGTTTTTT. Translation: CASSRTGETGELFF.

V gene TRBV5-8 combines with J gene TRBJ1-3; no definite D call. Germline loops: CDR1 SGHTS, CDR2 YDEGEE. This CDR3 has 15 residues. Trimming took off 2 bases at V and 0 bases at J, with 9 bases between the two ends. The CDR3 DNA reads as TGTGCCAGCAGCTTAAGAAAGAGCTCTGGAAACACCATATATTTT. Translated, it gives CASSLRKSSGNTIYF.

The rearrangement links TRBV19 to TRBJ1-2; D remains unclear. In germline, CDR1 is LNHDA, CDR2 SQIVND (reference sequence). The CDR3 loop spans 15 amino acids. V lost 11 bases to trimming and J lost 0 bases, with 19 bases between them. CDR3 DNA sequence: TGTGCCTCTGCAGGTATTGAACAGTCTAACTATGGCTACACCTTC. Encoded protein: CASAGIEQSNYGYTF.

This clone was seen a single time. The chain uses TRBV2 and TRBJ1-2; perhaps TRBD1 as D (5 bases). This CDR3 comprises 13 residues. V lost 1 base to trimming and J lost 5 bases, with 8 bases between them. Looked up from germline, CDR1 is SNHLY and CDR2 is FYNNEI. The CDR3 is CASSEDAGYGYTF. The DNA of the CDR3 is TGTGCCAGCAGTGAAGATGCAGGGTATGGCTACACCTTC.

This clone appeared a single time. This rearrangement joins TRBV7-3 to TRBJ1-1; perhaps TRBD1 as D (5 bases). The CDR3 runs 13 residues. V was shortened by 5 bases and J by 0 bases, with 7 bases between the two germline ends. Germline CDR1 and CDR2: SGHTA and FQGTGA. DNA for the CDR3: TGTGCCAGCAGCCAGGGCATGAACACTGAAGCTTTCTTT. This translates into CASSQGMNTEAFF. Using reference TRBV7-3 and TRBJ1-1 for the parts outside the CDR3, the full variable domain is GAGVSQTPSNKVTEKGKYVELRCDPISGHTALYWYRQSLGQGPEFLIYFQGTGAADDSGLPNDRFFAVRPEGSVSTLKIQRTERGDSAVYLCASSQGMNTEAFFGQGTRLTVV.

The gene calls are TRBV11-2 and TRBJ2-2, with 11 bases identical to TRBD2. The CDR3 totals 15 residues. Germline loops: CDR1 SGHAT, CDR2 FQNNGV. Unmatched junction bases numbered 3, after V lost 6 bases and J lost 3 bases. This chain's CDR3 is CASRSGLADTGELFF. The CDR3 DNA is TGTGCCAGCAGGTCGGGACTAGCGGACACCGGGGAGCTGTTTTTT. The full variable domain, with the rest looked up from reference TRBV11-2 and TRBJ2-2, is EAGVAQSPRYKIIEKRQSVAFWCNPISGHATLYWYQQILGQGPKLLIQFQNNGVVDDSQLPKDRFSAERLKGVDSTLKIQPAKLEDSAVYLCASRSGLADTGELFFGEGSRLTVL.

The chain couples TRBV13 to TRBJ2-2; a weak D match, TRBD1 (5 bases). V was pared by 2 bases and J by 8 bases, with 12 bases between. Germline V gene lookup returns CDR1 PRHDT and CDR2 FYEKMQ (reference sequence). The CDR3 extends over 14 amino acids. CDR3 loop: CASSLKTGSGELFF. The CDR3 region has the DNA TGTGCCAGCAGCTTAAAAACAGGATCTGGGGAGCTGTTTTTT. The full variable domain, rest sourced from reference TRBV13 and TRBJ2-2, is AAGVIQSPRHLIKEKRETATLKCYPIPRHDTVYWYQQGPGQDPQFLISFYEKMQSDKGSIPDRFSAQQFSDYHSELNMSSLELGDSALYFCASSLKTGSGELFFGEGSRLTVL.